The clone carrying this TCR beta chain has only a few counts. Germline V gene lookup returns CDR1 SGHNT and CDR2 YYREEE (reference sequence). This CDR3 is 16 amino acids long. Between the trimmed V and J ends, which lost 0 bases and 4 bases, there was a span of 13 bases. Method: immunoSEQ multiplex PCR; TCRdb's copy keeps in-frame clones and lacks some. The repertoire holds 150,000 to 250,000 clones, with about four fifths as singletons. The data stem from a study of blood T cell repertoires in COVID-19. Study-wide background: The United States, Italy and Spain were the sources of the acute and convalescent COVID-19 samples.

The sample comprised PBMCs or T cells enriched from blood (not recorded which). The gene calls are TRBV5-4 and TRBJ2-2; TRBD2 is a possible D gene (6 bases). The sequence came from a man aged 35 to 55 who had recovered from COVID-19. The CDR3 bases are TGTGCCAGCAGCTTGGCCCGGCGGGGCCCCACCGGGGAGCTGTTTTTT. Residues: CASSLARRGPTGELFF.